The clone carrying this TCR beta chain was detected only a few times. Its cognate antigen is unknown. This sample is drawn from a study of early T cells in non-severe SARS-CoV-2 infection. Whole-study context: Bulk RNA isolated from unsorted whole blood underwent sequencing; chains were not paired. Whole-study findings and limits: VDJdb matching skewed toward anti-spike CD8 responses, missing private and CD4 specificities.

Individual cDNA molecules were tagged with unique molecular identifiers, the study reported. In TCRdb, the 5' RACE reads were re-called with MiXCR into one record per CDR3 protein. The sample lists 48,000 or so distinct CDR3 sequences, roughly 6.2% occurring once. The CDR3 runs 18 residues. V lost 6 bases and J 0 bases, leaving 21 bases between the germline ends. CDR1 and CDR2 (germline): DFQATT, SNEGSKA (reference sequence). V usage is TRBV20-1 and J usage is TRBJ2-6; D may be TRBD1 (6 bases). This TCR was sampled from an adult who was a healthcare worker with PCR-confirmed SARS-CoV-2 infection or an uninfected control (not recorded which). Source: whole blood, taken at baseline. The CDR3 DNA reads TGCAGTGCCGTTTCGGGTAGGACAGCCTTCTCTGGGGCCAACGTCCTGACTTTC. It yields the protein CSAVSGRTAFSGANVLTF.